This passage covers 6 T cell receptor beta chains from one sample sequenced in a study of cytomegalovirus exposure and HLA in healthy donors. Some clones are missing from TCRdb's copy, which holds only in-frame ones; the method was immunoSEQ multiplex PCR. Among 150,000 to 200,000 clones, 89% were seen once, and the ten largest hold 4% to 4.5%. The sequenced sample consisted of PBMCs. Receptors originate from a man aged 18 to 30 in good health and CMV-seropositive.

The V and J genes are TRBV10-3 and TRBJ2-2; 12 positions match TRBD1. The CDR3 totals 15 residues. CDR1 and CDR2 (germline): ENHRY, SYGVKD. V trimming: 4 bases; J trimming: 7 bases; junction bases outside the gene matches: 4. CDR3 DNA: TGTGCCATCAGTGGTGGGACAGGGGGCATCGGGGAGCTGTTTTTT. This translates into CAISGGTGGIGELFF.

The J gene is TRBJ1-1, the V gene TRBV27; 8 positions match TRBD1. V lost 5 bases, J lost 5 bases, and 7 bases stayed unmatched. Germline values: CDR1 MNHEY, CDR2 SMNVEV (reference sequence). The CDR3 length is 14 residues. CDR3 DNA sequence: TGTGCCAGCAGTCTAACGGACAGGGCGACTGAAGCTTTCTTT. Translating gives CASSLTDRATEAFF.

The chain employs TRBV7-9 and TRBJ1-4; 10 bases match TRBD1. The CDR3 runs 16 residues. CDR1 is SEHNR and CDR2 is FQNEAQ in the germline V gene (reference sequence). Trimming took 4 bases from V and 4 from J; bases not matched to a gene: 6. The CDR3 coding sequence is TGTGCCAGCAGCTCACGACAGGGGGCTGGTAATGAAAAACTGTTTTTT. Protein sequence: CASSSRQGAGNEKLFF.

The V call is TRBV9, the J call TRBJ1-5; 10 bases map to TRBD1. J gave up 4 bases and V 3 bases, and 10 bases lay outside the gene matches. Germline CDR1 is SGDLS and CDR2 is YYNGEE. The CDR3 has 17 residues. The CDR3 is CASSDSRDRGGNQPQHF. CDR3 coding DNA: TGTGCCAGCAGCGACTCCCGGGACAGGGGCGGAAATCAGCCCCAGCATTTT.

This rearrangement joins TRBV20-1 to TRBJ1-5; no clear D gene. Trimming took 3 bases from V and 4 from J, leaving 4 bases between them. The CDR3 has 11 residues. The germline V gene has CDR1 DFQATT and CDR2 SNEGSKA (reference sequence). The chain's CDR3 is CSASGNQPQHF. The CDR3 DNA is TGCAGTGCTAGCGGGAATCAGCCCCAGCATTTT.

This chain connects TRBV5-1 to TRBJ2-1; maybe TRBD1 (5 bases). The CDR3 sequence is 13 residues long. V was shortened by 4 bases and J by 10 bases, with 15 bases between the two germline ends. Germline V lookup: CDR1 SGHRS, CDR2 YFSETQ. The CDR3 nucleotides are TGCGCCAGCAGCATCTACAAGGGGCGCGAGCAGTTCTTC. Protein sequence: CASSIYKGREQFF.